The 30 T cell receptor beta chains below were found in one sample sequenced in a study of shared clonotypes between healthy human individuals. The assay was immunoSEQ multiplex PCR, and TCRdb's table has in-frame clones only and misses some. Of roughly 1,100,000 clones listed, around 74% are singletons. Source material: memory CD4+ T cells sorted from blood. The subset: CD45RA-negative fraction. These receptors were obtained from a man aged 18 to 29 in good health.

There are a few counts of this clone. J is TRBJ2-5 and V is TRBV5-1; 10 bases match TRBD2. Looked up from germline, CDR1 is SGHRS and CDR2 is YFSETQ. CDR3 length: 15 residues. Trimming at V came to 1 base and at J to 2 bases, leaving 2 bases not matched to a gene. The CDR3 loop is CASSLLAGGQETQYF. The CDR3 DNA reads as TGCGCCAGCAGCTTGTTAGCGGGGGGACAAGAGACCCAGTACTTC.

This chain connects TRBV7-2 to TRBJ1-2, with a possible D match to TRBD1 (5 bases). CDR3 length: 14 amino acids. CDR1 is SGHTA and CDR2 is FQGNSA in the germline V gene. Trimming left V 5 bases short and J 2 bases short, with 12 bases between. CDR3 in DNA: TGTGCCAGCAGCGCGCGGGACCCGAACTATGGCTACACCTTC. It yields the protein CASSARDPNYGYTF.

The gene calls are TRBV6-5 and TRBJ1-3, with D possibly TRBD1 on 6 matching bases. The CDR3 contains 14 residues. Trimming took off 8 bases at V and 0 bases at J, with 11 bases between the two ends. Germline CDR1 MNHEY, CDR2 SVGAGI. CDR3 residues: CASGGAASGNTIYF. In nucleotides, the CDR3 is TGTGCCAGCGGGGGGGCCGCCTCTGGAAACACCATATATTTT.

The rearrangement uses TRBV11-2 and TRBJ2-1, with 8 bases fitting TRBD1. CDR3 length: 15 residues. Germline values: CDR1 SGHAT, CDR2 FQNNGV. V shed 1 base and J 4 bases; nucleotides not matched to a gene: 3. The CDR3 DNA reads TGTGCCAGCAGCTTAGCAGGGGGCGGATACAATGAGCAGTTCTTC. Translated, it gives CASSLAGGGYNEQFF.

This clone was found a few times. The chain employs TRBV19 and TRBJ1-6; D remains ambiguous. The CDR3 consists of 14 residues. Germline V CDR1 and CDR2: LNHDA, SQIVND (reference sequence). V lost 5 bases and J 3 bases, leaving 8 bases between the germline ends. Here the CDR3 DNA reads TGTGCCAGTAGTCCACAGAACTATAATTCACCCCTCCACTTT. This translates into CASSPQNYNSPLHF.

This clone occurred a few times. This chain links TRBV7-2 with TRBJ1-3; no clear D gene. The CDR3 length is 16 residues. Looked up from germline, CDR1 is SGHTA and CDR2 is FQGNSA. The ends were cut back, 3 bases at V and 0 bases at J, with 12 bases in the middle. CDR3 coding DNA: TGTGCCAGCAGCTTGGGTGGGTTGAGCTCTGGAAACACCATATATTTT. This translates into CASSLGGLSSGNTIYF.

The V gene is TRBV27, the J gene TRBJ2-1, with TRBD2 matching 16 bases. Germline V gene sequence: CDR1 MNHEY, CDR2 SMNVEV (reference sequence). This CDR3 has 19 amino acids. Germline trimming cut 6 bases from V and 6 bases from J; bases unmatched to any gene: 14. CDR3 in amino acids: CASSASGTSGGVGFNEQFF. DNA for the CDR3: TGTGCCAGCAGCGCTAGCGGGACTAGCGGGGGGGTCGGTTTCAATGAGCAGTTCTTC.

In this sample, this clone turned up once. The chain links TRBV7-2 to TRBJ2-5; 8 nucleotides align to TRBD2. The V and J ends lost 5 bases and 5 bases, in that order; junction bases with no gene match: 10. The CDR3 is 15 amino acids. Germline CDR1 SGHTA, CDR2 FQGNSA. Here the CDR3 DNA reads TGTGCCAGCAGCCGGGGGGGGGCCGAGGAGGAGACCCAGTACTTC. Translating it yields CASSRGGAEEETQYF.

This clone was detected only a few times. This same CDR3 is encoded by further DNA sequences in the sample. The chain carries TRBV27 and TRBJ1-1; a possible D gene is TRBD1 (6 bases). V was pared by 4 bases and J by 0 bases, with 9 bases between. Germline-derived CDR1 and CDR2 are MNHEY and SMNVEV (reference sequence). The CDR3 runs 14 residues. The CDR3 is CASSSQGMNTEAFF. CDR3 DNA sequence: TGTGCCAGCAGTTCACAGGGCATGAACACTGAAGCTTTCTTT.

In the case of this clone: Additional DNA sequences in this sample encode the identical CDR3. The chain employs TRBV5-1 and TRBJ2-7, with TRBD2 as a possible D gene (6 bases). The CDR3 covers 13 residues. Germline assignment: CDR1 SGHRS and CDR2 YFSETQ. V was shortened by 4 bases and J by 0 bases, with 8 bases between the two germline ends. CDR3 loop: CASSGGSSYEQYF. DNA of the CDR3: TGCGCCAGCAGCGGGGGGAGCTCCTACGAGCAGTACTTC.

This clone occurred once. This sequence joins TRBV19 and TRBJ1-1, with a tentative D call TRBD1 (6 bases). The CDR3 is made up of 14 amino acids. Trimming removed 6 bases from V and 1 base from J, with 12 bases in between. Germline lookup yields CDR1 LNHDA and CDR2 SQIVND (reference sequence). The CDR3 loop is CASRVGGRNTEAFF. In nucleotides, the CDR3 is TGTGCCAGTAGGGTCGGGGGCAGGAACACTGAAGCTTTCTTT.

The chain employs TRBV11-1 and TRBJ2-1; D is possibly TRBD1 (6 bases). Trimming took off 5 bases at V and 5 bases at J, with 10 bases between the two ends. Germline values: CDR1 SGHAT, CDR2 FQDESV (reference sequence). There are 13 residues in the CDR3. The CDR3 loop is CASSRDTDNEQFF. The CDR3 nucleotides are TGTGCCAGCAGCCGGGACACCGACAATGAGCAGTTCTTC.

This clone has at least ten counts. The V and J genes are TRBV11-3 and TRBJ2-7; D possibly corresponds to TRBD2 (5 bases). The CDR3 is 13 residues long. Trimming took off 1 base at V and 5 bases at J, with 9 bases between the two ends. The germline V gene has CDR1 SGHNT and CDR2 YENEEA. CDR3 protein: CASSLGERNEQYF. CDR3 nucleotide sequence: TGTGCCAGCAGCTTAGGGGAGCGTAACGAGCAGTACTTC.

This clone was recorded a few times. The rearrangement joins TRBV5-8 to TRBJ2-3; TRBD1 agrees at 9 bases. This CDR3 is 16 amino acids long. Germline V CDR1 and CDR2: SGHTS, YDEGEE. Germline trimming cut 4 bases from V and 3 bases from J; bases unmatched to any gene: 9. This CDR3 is CASSLWGQGSTDTQYF. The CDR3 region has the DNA TGTGCCAGCAGCCTCTGGGGACAGGGAAGTACAGATACGCAGTATTTT.

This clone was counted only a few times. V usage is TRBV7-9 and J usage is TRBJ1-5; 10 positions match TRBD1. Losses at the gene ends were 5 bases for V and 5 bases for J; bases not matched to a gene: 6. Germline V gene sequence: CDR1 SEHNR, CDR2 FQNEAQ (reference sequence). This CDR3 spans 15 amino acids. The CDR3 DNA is TGTGCCAGCAGCACGACAGGGGGCGGTGATCAGCCCCAGCATTTT. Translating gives CASSTTGGGDQPQHF.

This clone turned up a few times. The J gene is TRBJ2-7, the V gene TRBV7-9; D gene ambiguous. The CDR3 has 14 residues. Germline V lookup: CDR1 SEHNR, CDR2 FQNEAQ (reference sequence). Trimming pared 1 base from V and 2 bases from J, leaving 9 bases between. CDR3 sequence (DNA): TGTGCCAGCAGCTTAGACAGCCAAACCTACGAGCAGTACTTC. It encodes CASSLDSQTYEQYF.

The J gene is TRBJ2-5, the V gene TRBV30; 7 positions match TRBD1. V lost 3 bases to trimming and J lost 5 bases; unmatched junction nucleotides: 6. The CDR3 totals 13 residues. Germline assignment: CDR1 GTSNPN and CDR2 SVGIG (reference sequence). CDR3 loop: CAWSQGVGETQYF. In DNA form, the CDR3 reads TGTGCCTGGAGCCAGGGGGTCGGGGAGACCCAGTACTTC.

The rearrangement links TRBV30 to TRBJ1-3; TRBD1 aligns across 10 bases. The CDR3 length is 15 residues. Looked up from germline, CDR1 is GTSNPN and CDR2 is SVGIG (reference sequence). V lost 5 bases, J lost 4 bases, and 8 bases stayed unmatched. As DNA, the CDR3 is TGTGCCTGGGACAGGGGGCTGGAAGTGGGAAACACCATATATTTT. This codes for CAWDRGLEVGNTIYF.

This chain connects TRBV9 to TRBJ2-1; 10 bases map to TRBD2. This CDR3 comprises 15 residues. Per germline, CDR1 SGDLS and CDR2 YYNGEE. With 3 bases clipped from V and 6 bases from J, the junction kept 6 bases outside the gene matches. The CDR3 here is CASSEGTSAVNEQFF. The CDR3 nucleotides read TGTGCCAGCAGCGAGGGGACTAGCGCTGTCAATGAGCAGTTCTTC.

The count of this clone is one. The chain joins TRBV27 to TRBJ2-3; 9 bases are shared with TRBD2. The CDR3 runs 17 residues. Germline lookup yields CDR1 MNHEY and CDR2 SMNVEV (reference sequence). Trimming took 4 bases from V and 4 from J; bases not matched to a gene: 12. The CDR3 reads CASSSGSGTSRADTQYF. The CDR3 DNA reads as TGTGCCAGCAGTTCTGGAAGTGGGACTAGCAGGGCAGATACGCAGTATTTT.

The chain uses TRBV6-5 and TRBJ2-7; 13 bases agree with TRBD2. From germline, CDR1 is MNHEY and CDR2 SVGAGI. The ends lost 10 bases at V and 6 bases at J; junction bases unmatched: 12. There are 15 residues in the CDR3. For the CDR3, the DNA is TGTGCCACCCGGACTAGCGGGAGTGGGCGTACCGAGCAGTACTTC. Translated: CATRTSGSGRTEQYF.

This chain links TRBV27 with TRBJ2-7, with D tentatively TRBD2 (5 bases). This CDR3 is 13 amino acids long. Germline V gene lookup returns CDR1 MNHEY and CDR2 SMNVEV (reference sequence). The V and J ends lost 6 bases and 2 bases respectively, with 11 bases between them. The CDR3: CASRKAETYEQYF. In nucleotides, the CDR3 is TGTGCCAGCAGGAAAGCGGAGACCTACGAGCAGTACTTC.

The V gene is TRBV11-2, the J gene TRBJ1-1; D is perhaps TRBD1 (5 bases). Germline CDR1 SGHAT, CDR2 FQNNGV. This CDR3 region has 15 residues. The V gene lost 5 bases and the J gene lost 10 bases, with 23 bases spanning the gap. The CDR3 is CASSPSGLLQGRAFF. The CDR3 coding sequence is TGTGCCAGCAGCCCTTCAGGACTGCTGCAGGGACGAGCTTTCTTT.

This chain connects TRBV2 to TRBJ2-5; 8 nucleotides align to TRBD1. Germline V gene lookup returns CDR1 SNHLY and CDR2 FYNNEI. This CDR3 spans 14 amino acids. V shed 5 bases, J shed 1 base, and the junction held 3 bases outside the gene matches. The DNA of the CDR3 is TGTGCCAGCAGTATAGGACAGGGCCAAGAGACCCAGTACTTC. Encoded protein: CASSIGQGQETQYF.

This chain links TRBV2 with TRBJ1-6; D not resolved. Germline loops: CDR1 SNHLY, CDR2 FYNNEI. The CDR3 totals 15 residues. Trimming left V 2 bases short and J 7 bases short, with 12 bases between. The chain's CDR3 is CASSENIIPNSPLHF. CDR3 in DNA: TGTGCCAGCAGTGAAAACATTATCCCCAATTCACCCCTCCACTTT.

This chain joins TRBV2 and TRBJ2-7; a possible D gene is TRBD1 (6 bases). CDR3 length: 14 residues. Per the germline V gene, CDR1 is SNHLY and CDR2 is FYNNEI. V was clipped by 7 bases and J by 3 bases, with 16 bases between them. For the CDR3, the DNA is TGTGCCAGCATCCTACCTGGACAGATCTACGAGCAGTACTTC. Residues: CASILPGQIYEQYF.

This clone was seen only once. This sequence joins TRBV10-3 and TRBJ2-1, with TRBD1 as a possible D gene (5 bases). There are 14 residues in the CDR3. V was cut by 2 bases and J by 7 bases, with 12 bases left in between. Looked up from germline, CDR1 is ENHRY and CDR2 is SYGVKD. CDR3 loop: CAISEKWAGNEQFF. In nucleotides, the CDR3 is TGTGCCATCAGTGAGAAGTGGGCAGGGAATGAGCAGTTCTTC.

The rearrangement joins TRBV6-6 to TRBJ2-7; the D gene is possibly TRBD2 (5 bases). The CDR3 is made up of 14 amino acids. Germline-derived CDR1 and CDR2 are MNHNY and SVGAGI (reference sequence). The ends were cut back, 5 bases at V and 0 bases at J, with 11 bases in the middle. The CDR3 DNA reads TGTGCCAGCAGTCGAGGACTGGGCTCCTACGAGCAGTACTTC. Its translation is CASSRGLGSYEQYF.

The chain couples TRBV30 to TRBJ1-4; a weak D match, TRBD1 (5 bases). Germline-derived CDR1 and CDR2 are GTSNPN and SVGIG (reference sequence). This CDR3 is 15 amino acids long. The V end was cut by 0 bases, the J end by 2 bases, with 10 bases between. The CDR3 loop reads CAWSVGVSTNEKLFF. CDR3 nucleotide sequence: TGTGCCTGGAGTGTAGGGGTGAGCACTAATGAAAAACTGTTTTTT.

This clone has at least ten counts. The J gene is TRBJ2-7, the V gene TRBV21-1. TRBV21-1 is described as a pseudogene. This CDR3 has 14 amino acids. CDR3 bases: TGTGCCAGCTGGATATTCTACCCACACTACGAGCAGTACTTC. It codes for CASWIFYPHYEQYF.